This TCR beta chain is drawn from a study of cytomegalovirus exposure and HLA in healthy donors. Findings and caveats of the study: Confirmation was obtained in vitro that a few CMV-associated chains are specific for CMV antigens.

In the case of this clone: The antigen remains undetermined.

13 Jbeta primers and 60 Vbeta primers were used for the PCR. Generated by immunoSEQ multiplex PCR, the TCRdb table keeps only in-frame clones and is missing some. The sample lists 95,000 to 150,000 clones; over 60% were seen once. This CDR3 is 16 amino acids long. The germline V gene encodes CDR1 ENHRY and CDR2 SYGVKD. Trimming removed 10 bases at V and 2 bases at J, with 23 bases between. The chain employs TRBV10-3 and TRBJ1-1; possibly TRBD1 for D (6 bases). The sample taken for sequencing was PBMCs. The sequence was obtained from a woman aged 40 to 49 in good health and CMV-seronegative. CDR3: CASGAFGTHSNTEAFF. The CDR3 DNA reads TGTGCCAGCGGTGCTTTCGGGACACACTCTAACACTGAAGCTTTCTTT.